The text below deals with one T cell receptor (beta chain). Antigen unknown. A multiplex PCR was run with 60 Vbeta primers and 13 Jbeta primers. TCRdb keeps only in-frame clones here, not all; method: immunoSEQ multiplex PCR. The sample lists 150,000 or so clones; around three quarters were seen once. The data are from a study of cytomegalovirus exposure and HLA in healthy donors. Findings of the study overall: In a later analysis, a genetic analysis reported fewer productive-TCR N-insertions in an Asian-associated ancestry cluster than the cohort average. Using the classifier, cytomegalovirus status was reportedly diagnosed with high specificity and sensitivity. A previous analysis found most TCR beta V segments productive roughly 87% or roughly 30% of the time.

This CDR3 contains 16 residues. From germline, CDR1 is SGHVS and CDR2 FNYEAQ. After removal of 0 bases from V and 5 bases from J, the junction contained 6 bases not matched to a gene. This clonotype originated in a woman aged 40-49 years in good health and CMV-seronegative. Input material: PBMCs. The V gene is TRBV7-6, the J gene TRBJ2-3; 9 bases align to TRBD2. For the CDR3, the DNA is TGTGCCAGCAGCTTAGCGCTGACTAGCGGCAGAGATACGCAGTATTTT. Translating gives CASSLALTSGRDTQYF.